This TCR beta chain was obtained from a study of control samples from healthy donors and cancer patients. The V gene lost 7 bases and the J gene lost 0 bases, with 21 bases spanning the gap. The CDR3 has 18 amino acids. Germline CDR1 is LNHDA and CDR2 is SQIVND (reference sequence). The method was immunoSEQ multiplex PCR; TCRdb's version includes in-frame clones alone and lacks a portion of them. The sample lists 60,000 or so clones, around 90% occurring once. The genes are TRBV19 and TRBJ1-4; weak D call: TRBD1 (6 bases). Sequences were obtained from blood. The source is a man aged 45-60 years in good health. CDR3 loop: CASTGGPGEYSTNEKLFF. In DNA, the CDR3 is TGTGCCAGTACAGGTGGGCCAGGGGAGTATTCAACTAATGAAAAACTGTTTTTT. Using reference TRBV19 and TRBJ1-4 for the parts outside the CDR3, the full variable domain is DGGITQSPKYLFRKEGQNVTLSCEQNLNHDAMYWYRQDPGQGLRLIYYSQIVNDFQKGDIAEGYSVSREKKESFPLTVTSAQKNPTAFYLCASTGGPGEYSTNEKLFFGSGTQLSVL.